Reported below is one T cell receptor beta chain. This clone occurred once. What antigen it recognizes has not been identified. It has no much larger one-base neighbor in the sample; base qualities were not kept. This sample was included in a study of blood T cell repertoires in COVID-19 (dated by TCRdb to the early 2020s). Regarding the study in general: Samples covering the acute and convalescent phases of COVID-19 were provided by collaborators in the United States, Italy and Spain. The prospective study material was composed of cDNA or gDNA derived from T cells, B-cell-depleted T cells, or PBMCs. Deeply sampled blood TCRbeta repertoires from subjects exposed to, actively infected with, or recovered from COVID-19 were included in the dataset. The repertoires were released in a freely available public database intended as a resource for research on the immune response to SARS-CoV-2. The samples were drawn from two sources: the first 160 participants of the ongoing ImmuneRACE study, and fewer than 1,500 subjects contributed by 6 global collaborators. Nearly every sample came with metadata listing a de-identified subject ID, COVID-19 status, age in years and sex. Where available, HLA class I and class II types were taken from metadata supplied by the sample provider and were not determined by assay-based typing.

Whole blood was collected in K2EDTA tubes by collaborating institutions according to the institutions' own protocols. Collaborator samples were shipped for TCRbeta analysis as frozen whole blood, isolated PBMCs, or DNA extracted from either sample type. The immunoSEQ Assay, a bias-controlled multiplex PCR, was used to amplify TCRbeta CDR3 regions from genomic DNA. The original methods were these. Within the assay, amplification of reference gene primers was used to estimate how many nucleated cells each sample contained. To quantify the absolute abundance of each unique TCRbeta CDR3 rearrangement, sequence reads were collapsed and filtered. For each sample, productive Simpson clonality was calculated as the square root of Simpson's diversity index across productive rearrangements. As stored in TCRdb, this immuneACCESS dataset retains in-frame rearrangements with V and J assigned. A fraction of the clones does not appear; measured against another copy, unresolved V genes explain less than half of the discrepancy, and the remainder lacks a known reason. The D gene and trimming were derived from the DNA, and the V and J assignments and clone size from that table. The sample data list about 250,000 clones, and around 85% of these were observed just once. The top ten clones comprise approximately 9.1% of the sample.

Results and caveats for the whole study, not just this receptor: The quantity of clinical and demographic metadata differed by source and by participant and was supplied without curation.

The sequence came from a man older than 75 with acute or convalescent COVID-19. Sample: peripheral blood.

The sequence in DNA is TGCGCCAGCAGGACGGACAGTGCAAGCAATCAGCCCCAGCATTTT. The resulting protein is CASRTDSASNQPQHF. Recombination connected TRBV5-1 to TRBJ1-5; TRBD1 could be the D gene, as 6 bases match. From cysteine to phenylalanine, the CDR3 is 15 amino acids long. Solely the CDR3 DNA is kept, with 45 bases framed from the first base. At the junction V is shortened by 5 bases and J by 1 base, with 13 bases in between. Looking up the germline V gene yields CDR1 SGHRS and CDR2 YFSETQ.